The rows below give T cell receptor beta chains drawn from one sample of a study of identical twins. TCRdb re-derived calls from the 5' RACE reads in MiXCR, one entry per CDR3 protein. The table lists some 600,000 distinct CDR3 sequences, 7% to 7.5% of them singletons, with 1.5% to 2% in the top ten. The same sample was also studied in work on yellow fever vaccine responses in identical twins.

The material sequenced was PBMCs. The origin of the receptors is a woman between 18 and 30 years old in good health. The CDR3 runs from the conserved cysteine through the conserved F or W. A D gene is named only where the DNA matches it firmly. The size entry is marked missing in some rows and otherwise reads once, few, many or a size class.

TRBV12-3/TRBV12-4,TRBD2,few,TRBJ2-1,CASSFFFLAGGNEQFF,TGTGCCAGCAGTTTTTTCTTCTTAGCGGGAGGGAATGAGCAGTTCTTC
TRBV5-1,TRBD2,many,TRBJ2-1,CASSEVAGNNEQFF,TGCGCCAGCAGCGAAGTAGCGGGGAACAATGAGCAGTTCTTC
TRBV5-6,.,.,TRBJ1-5,CASSSLLRGDNQPQHF,TGTGCCAGCAGCTCCCTTCTCCGGGGAGACAATCAGCCCCAGCATTTT
TRBV7-9,.,few,TRBJ2-4,CASSSSVTLAKNIQYF,TGTGCCAGCAGCTCCAGTGTAACACTAGCCAAAAACATTCAGTACTTC
TRBV7-3,.,many,TRBJ2-1,CASSLYGSGNEQFF,TGTGCCAGCAGCTTATACGGAAGTGGCAATGAGCAGTTCTTC
TRBV2,TRBD1,many,TRBJ2-1,CASTGGSYNEQFF,TGTGCCAGCACAGGGGGATCCTACAATGAGCAGTTCTTC
TRBV4-1,.,many,TRBJ1-5,CASGTPWGNQPQHF,TGCGCCAGCGGGACCCCCTGGGGCAATCAGCCCCAGCATTTT
TRBV20-1,.,many,TRBJ2-4,CSAREGAKNIQYF,TGCAGTGCTAGGGAGGGGGCCAAAAACATTCAGTACTTC
TRBV5-1,.,few,TRBJ2-3,CASTTDRTSSTDTQYF,TGCGCCAGCACCACTGACAGAACATCTAGCACAGATACGCAGTATTTT
TRBV18,.,few,TRBJ2-5,CASSPIGETQYF,TGTGCCAGCTCACCAATAGGGGAGACCCAGTACTTC
TRBV25-1,.,few,TRBJ2-5,CASSPATAQETQYF,TGTGCCAGCAGTCCCGCAACAGCTCAAGAGACCCAGTACTTC
TRBV7-9,.,.,TRBJ2-7,CASSLAMQDREGHSF,TGTGCCAGCAGCTTAGCCATGCAGGACAGGGAGGGCCATTCGTTC
TRBV10-1,.,few,TRBJ1-1,CASSDNRDKAFF,TGCGCCAGCAGTGATAACCGGGACAAAGCTTTCTTT
TRBV7-2,.,many,TRBJ1-1,CASSLMRGTEAFF,TGTGCCAGCAGCTTAATGCGGGGCACTGAAGCTTTCTTT
TRBV5-1,.,few,TRBJ2-1,CASSLSASLLGNEQFF,TGCGCCAGCAGCTTGTCGGCGTCTCTCCTAGGCAATGAGCAGTTCTTC
TRBV5-1,.,.,TRBJ2-3,CASSSDQNLADTQYF,TGCGCCAGCAGTTCCGACCAGAACTTAGCAGATACGCAGTATTTT
TRBV28,.,many,TRBJ2-2,CASSSTRMAGELFF,TGTGCCAGCAGTTCCACCCGGATGGCCGGGGAGCTGTTTTTT
TRBV7-6,.,.,TRBJ1-2,CASSLALFDTSYTF,TGTGCCAGCAGCTTAGCGCTTTTCGACACGAGCTACACCTTC
TRBV13,.,.,TRBJ2-1,CASSYKLPYDNEQFF,TGTGCCAGCAGCTATAAACTCCCGTACGACAATGAGCAGTTCTTC
TRBV20-1,.,few,TRBJ2-1,CSAARSVSDEQFF,TGCAGTGCCGCAAGGTCGGTATCCGATGAGCAGTTCTTC
TRBV12-3/TRBV12-4,TRBD1,.,TRBJ1-2,CASSLGQGAGYTF,TGTGCCAGCAGTTTAGGGCAGGGGGCGGGCTACACCTTC
TRBV4-2,.,many,TRBJ2-5,CASSQEVAEETQYF,TGTGCCAGCAGCCAAGAGGTAGCGGAAGAGACCCAGTACTTC
TRBV20-1,.,few,TRBJ1-4,CSANAGSTNEKLFF,TGCAGTGCTAACGCGGGCTCAACTAATGAAAAACTGTTTTTT
TRBV6-5,.,many,TRBJ1-1,CASSYTGPYTEAFF,TGTGCCAGCAGTTACACAGGGCCCTACACTGAAGCTTTCTTT
TRBV7-9,.,few,TRBJ2-2,CASSFSALGELFF,TGTGCCAGCAGCTTTTCGGCCCTCGGGGAGCTGTTTTTT
TRBV27,TRBD1,.,TRBJ1-2,CASSSRQGANGYTF,TGTGCCAGCAGTTCGAGACAGGGAGCGAATGGCTACACCTTC
TRBV29-1,.,few,TRBJ1-4,CSVRTGSFTNEKLFF,TGCAGCGTGCGTACAGGGTCGTTCACTAATGAAAAACTGTTTTTT
TRBV25-1,TRBD1,.,TRBJ2-7,CASSEWSKDRTYEQYF,TGTGCCAGCAGTGAATGGTCTAAGGACAGGACCTACGAGCAGTACTTC
TRBV15,.,many,TRBJ1-1,CATSKWALNTEAFF,TGTGCCACCTCGAAATGGGCCTTGAACACTGAAGCTTTCTTT
TRBV15,.,few,TRBJ2-2,CATSLSRYSPGTGELFF,TGTGCCACCAGCCTTTCCCGTTACAGCCCGGGCACCGGGGAGCTGTTTTTT
TRBV10-3,.,few,TRBJ1-5,CAISEMAVNQPQHF,TGTGCCATCAGTGAGATGGCGGTCAATCAGCCCCAGCATTTT
TRBV29-1,.,.,TRBJ2-1,CSVESQGHWETQFF,TGCAGCGTTGAAAGTCAGGGCCATTGGGAGACCCAGTTCTTC
TRBV20-1,.,.,TRBJ2-5,CSAPRGTTQETQYF,TGCAGTGCTCCTCGAGGGACCACACAAGAGACCCAGTACTTC
TRBV7-6,TRBD2,few,TRBJ2-2,CASSLAYGTSGTGELFF,TGTGCCAGCAGCTTAGCGTACGGGACTAGCGGGACCGGGGAGCTGTTTTTT
TRBV11-2,.,many,TRBJ1-1,CASSLTGMTEAFF,TGTGCCAGCAGCTTAACAGGGATGACTGAAGCTTTCTTT
TRBV6-1,.,.,TRBJ1-2,CASRFPGTAYGYTF,TGTGCCAGCAGATTTCCCGGGACCGCTTATGGCTACACCTTC
TRBV24-1,TRBD2,.,TRBJ2-3,CATSDLPTAGTSSDTQYF,TGTGCCACCAGTGATTTGCCGACAGCGGGAACATCCTCAGATACGCAGTATTTT
TRBV5-1,.,many,TRBJ2-1,CASSFSGYTYNEQFF,TGCGCCAGCAGCTTTTCTGGGTACACCTACAATGAGCAGTTCTTC
TRBV5-5,.,.,TRBJ1-2,CASIRGSGVIDYGYTF,TGTGCCAGCATTCGCGGGTCGGGGGTTATTGACTATGGCTACACCTTC
TRBV6-4,TRBD2,many,TRBJ2-1,CASSVEAGGSYNEQFF,TGTGCCAGCAGTGTCGAAGCGGGAGGTTCCTACAATGAGCAGTTCTTC
TRBV28,TRBD2,many,TRBJ2-2,CASSQMGGANTGELFF,TGTGCCAGCAGTCAAATGGGGGGGGCGAACACCGGGGAGCTGTTTTTT
TRBV10-3,TRBD2,few,TRBJ2-7,CAISDGTSGSPYEQYF,TGTGCCATCAGTGACGGGACTAGCGGGAGTCCCTACGAGCAGTACTTC
TRBV2,.,few,TRBJ2-5,CASSASRRVGGETQYF,TGTGCCAGCAGTGCGTCCCGCAGGGTCGGAGGGGAGACCCAGTACTTC
TRBV2,.,many,TRBJ2-2,CASTAENTNTGELFF,TGTGCCAGCACGGCAGAAAATACGAACACCGGGGAGCTGTTTTTT
TRBV11-2,TRBD2,few,TRBJ2-1,CASSPIRGGLNEQFF,TGTGCCAGCAGCCCCATTCGCGGGGGGTTAAATGAGCAGTTCTTC
TRBV3-1,.,.,TRBJ1-2,CASSQSPGPYGYTF,TGTGCCAGCAGCCAATCCCCGGGACCCTATGGCTACACCTTC
TRBV19,.,few,TRBJ2-5,CASSILPGAETQYF,TGTGCCAGTAGTATACTCCCAGGGGCGGAGACCCAGTACTTC
TRBV12-3/TRBV12-4,.,few,TRBJ2-7,CASNLSGRGPYEQYF,TGTGCCAGCAATCTTTCTGGGCGGGGGCCATACGAGCAGTACTTC
TRBV27,.,few,TRBJ1-4,CASANRAPTEKLFF,TGTGCCAGCGCGAACAGGGCCCCGACTGAAAAACTGTTTTTT
TRBV4-2,.,.,TRBJ2-1,CASSQDSAVINEQFF,TGTGCCAGCAGCCAAGATTCGGCGGTGATTAATGAGCAGTTCTTC
TRBV12-3/TRBV12-4,.,many,TRBJ2-2,CASSSSGHNTGELFF,TGTGCCAGCAGTTCCTCGGGACACAACACCGGGGAGCTGTTTTTT
TRBV5-6,TRBD1,.,TRBJ1-5,CASSRRTGALSNQPQHF,TGTGCCAGCAGCCGCCGGACAGGGGCCCTCAGCAATCAGCCCCAGCATTTT
TRBV28,TRBD2,many,TRBJ2-3,CASEHPGGPSTDTQYF,TGTGCCAGCGAACATCCGGGGGGGCCGAGCACAGATACGCAGTATTTT
TRBV20-1,.,.,TRBJ1-4,CSAVTAGHIEKLFF,TGCAGTGCTGTTACAGCAGGCCATATTGAAAAACTGTTTTTT
TRBV4-1,.,many,TRBJ1-4,CASSLTTESNEKLFF,TGCGCCAGCAGCCTAACGACAGAGTCTAATGAAAAACTGTTTTTT
TRBV13,.,few,TRBJ2-7,CASSLPSSTYEQYF,TGTGCCAGCAGCTTGCCTAGCTCCACCTACGAGCAGTACTTC
TRBV28,TRBD1,few,TRBJ1-3,CASSPPDRGNTIYF,TGTGCCAGCAGTCCCCCGGACAGGGGAAACACCATATATTTT